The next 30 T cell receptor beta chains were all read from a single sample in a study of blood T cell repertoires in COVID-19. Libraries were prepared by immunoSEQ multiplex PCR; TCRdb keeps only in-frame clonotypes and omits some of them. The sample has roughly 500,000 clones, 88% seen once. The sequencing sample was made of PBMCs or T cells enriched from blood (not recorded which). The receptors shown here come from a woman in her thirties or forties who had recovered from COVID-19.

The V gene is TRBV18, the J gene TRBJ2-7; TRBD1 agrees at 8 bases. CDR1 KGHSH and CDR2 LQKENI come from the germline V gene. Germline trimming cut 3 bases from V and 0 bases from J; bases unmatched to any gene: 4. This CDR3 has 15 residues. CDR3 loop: CASSPGGQVSYEQYF. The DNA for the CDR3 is TGTGCCAGCTCACCCGGGGGACAGGTCTCCTACGAGCAGTACTTC.

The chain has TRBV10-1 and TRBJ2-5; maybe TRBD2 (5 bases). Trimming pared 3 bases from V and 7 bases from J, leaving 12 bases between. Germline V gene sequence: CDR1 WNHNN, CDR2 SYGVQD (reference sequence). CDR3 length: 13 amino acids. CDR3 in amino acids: CASSDYGDGTQYF. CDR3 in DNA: TGCGCCAGCAGTGATTACGGGGATGGGACCCAGTACTTC.

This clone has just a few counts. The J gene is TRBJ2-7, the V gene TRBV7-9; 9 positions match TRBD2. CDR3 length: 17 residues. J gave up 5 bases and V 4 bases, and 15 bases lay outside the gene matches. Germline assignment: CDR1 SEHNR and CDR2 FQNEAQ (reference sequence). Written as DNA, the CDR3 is TGTGCCAGCAGCTCCCCTCTGGGGCTAGCGGGAACCCACGAGCAGTACTTC. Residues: CASSSPLGLAGTHEQYF.

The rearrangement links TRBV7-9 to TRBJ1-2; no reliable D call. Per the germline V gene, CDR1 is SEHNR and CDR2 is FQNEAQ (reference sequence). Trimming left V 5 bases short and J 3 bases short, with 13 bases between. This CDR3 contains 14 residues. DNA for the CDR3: TGTGCCAGCAGCCATGCCCCGAGTTACTATGGCTACACCTTC. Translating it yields CASSHAPSYYGYTF.

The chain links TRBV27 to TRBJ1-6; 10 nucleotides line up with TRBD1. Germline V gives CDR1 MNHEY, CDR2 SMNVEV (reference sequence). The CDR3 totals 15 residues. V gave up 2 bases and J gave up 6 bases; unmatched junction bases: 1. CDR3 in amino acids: CASSLRTGGNSPLHF. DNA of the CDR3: TGTGCCAGCAGTTTACGGACAGGGGGTAATTCACCCCTCCACTTT.

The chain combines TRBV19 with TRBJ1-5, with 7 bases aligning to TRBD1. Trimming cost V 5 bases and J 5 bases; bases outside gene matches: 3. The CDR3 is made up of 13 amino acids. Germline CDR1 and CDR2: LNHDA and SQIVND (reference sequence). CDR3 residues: CASSADRDQPQHF. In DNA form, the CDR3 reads TGTGCCAGTAGTGCCGACAGGGATCAGCCCCAGCATTTT.

The CDR3 sequence is CASSPRDRGLGTEAFF. CDR3 DNA: TGTGCCAGCTCACCACGAGACAGGGGGCTAGGAACTGAAGCTTTCTTT. The V call is TRBV18, the J call TRBJ1-1, with TRBD1 identical over 10 bases. Germline CDR1 is KGHSH and CDR2 is LQKENI. Germline trimming cut 1 base from V and 5 bases from J; bases unmatched to any gene: 7. The CDR3 covers 16 residues.

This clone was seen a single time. The CDR3 is CATSDAGLDEQFF. CDR3 nucleotides: TGTGCCACCAGTGATGCAGGGTTGGATGAGCAGTTCTTC. The chain carries TRBV24-1 and TRBJ2-1; TRBD1 might be the D (5 bases). CDR3 size: 13 residues. The germline V and J ends were trimmed by 3 bases and 8 bases, with 10 bases remaining between them. Germline values: CDR1 KGHDR, CDR2 SFDVKD.

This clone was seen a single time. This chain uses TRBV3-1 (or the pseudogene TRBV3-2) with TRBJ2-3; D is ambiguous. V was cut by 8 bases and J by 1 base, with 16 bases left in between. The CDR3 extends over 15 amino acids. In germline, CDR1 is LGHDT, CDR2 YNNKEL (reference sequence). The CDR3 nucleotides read TGTGCCAGCCAAATCACCCTACAGCGCACAGATACGCAGTATTTT. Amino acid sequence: CASQITLQRTDTQYF.

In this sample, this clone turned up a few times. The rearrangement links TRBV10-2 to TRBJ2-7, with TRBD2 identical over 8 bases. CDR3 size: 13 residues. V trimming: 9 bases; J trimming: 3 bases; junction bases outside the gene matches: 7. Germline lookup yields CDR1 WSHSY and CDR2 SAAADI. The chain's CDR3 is CASGLAGLYEQYF. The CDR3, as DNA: TGCGCCAGTGGGTTAGCGGGACTCTACGAGCAGTACTTC.

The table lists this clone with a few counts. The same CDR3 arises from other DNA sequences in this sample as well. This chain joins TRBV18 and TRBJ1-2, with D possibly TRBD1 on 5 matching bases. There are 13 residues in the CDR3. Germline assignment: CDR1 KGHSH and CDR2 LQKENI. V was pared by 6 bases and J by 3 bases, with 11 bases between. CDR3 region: CASSPDRYYGYTF. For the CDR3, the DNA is TGTGCCAGCTCCCCAGACAGATACTATGGCTACACCTTC.

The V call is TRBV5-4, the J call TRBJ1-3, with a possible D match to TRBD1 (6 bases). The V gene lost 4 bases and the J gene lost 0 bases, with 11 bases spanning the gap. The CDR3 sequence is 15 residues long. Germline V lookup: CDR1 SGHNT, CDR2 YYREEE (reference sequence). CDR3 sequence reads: CASSITGNSGNTIYF. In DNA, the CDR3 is TGTGCCAGCAGCATAACAGGGAACTCTGGAAACACCATATATTTT.

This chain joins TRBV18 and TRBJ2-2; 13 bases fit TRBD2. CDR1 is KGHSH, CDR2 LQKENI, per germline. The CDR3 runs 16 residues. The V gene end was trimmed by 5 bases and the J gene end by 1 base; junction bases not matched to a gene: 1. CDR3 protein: CASSRLAGGNTGELFF. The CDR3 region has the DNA TGTGCCAGCTCAAGACTAGCGGGAGGGAACACCGGGGAGCTGTTTTTT.

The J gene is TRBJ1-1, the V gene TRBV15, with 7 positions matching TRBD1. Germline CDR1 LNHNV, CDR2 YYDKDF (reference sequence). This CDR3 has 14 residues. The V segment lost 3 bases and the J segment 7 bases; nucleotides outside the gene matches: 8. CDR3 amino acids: CATSSFDRAYEAFF. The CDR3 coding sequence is TGTGCCACCAGCAGCTTTGACAGGGCCTATGAAGCTTTCTTT.

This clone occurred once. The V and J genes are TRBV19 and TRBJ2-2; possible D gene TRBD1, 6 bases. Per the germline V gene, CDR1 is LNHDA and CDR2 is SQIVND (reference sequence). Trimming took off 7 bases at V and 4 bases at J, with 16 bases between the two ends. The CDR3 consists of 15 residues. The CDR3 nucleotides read TGTGCCAGTAAGCCAGGGGCCCTCTCCACCGGGGAGCTGTTTTTT. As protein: CASKPGALSTGELFF. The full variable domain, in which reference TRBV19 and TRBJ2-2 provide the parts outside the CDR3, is DGGITQSPKYLFRKEGQNVTLSCEQNLNHDAMYWYRQDPGQGLRLIYYSQIVNDFQKGDIAEGYSVSREKKESFPLTVTSAQKNPTAFYLCASKPGALSTGELFFGEGSRLTVL.

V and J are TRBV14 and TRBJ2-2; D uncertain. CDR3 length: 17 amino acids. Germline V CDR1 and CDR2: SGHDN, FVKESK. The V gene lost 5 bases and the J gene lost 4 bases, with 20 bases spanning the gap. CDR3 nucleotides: TGTGCCAGCAGCTCCTTTGGAGTGACCGAAGTCACCGGGGAGCTGTTTTTT. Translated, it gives CASSSFGVTEVTGELFF.

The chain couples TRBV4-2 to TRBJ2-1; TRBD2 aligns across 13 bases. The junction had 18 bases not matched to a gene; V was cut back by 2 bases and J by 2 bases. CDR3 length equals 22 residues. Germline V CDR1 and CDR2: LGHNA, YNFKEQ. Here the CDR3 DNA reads TGTGCCAGCAGCCAAAGGACTAGCGGGAGCTTTGTAGGTGTAGGTCCCTACAATGAGCAGTTCTTC. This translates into CASSQRTSGSFVGVGPYNEQFF.

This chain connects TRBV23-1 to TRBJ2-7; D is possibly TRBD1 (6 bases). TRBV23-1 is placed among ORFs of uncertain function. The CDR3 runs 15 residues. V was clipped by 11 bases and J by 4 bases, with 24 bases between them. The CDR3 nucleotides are TGCGCCCCTCAGGGGTGGGCAGCACCTCAGTACGAGCAGTACTTC. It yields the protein CAPQGWAAPQYEQYF.

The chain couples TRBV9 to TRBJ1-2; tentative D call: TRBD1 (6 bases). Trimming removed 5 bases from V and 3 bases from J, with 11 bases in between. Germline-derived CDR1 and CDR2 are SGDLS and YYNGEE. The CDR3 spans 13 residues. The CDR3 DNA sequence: TGTGCCAGCAGTGTACAGGGTGACTATGGCTACACCTTC. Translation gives CASSVQGDYGYTF.

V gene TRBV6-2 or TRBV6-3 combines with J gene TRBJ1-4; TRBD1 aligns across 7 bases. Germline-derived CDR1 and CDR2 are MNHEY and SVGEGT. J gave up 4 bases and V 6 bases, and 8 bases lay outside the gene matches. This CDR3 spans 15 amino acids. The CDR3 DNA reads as TGTGCCAGCAGCCGCCTACAGGGGAATAATGAAAAACTGTTTTTT. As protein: CASSRLQGNNEKLFF.

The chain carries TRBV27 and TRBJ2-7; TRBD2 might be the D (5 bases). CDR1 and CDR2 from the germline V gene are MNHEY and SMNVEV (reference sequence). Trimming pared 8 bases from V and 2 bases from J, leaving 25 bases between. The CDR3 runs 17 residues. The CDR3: CASLGNGKDSLAYEQYF. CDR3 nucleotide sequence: TGTGCCAGCTTGGGCAATGGAAAGGACTCTCTGGCCTACGAGCAGTACTTC.

The CDR3 DNA sequence: TGCGCCAGCAGCCCAATAGCGGGAGGGCTCACAGATACGCAGTATTTT. Its protein is CASSPIAGGLTDTQYF. The J gene is TRBJ2-3, the V gene TRBV4-1; 11 bases agree with TRBD2. Germline trimming cut 4 bases from V and 2 bases from J; bases unmatched to any gene: 5. The CDR3 totals 16 residues. CDR1 MGHRA and CDR2 YSYEKL come from the germline V gene.

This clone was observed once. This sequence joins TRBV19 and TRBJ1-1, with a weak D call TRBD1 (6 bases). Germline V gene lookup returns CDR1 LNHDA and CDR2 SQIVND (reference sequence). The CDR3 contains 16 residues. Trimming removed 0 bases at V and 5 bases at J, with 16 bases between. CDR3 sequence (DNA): TGTGCCAGTAGTATAGAGGGCGGGGGCTTCGGGACTGAAGCTTTCTTT. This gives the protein CASSIEGGGFGTEAFF.

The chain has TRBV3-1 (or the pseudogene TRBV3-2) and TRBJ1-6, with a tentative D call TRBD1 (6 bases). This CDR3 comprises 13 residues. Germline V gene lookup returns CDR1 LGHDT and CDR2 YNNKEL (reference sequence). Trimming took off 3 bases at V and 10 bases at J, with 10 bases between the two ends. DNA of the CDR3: TGTGCCAGCAGCCAGGCAGGGGAATCACCCCTCCACTTT. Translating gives CASSQAGESPLHF.

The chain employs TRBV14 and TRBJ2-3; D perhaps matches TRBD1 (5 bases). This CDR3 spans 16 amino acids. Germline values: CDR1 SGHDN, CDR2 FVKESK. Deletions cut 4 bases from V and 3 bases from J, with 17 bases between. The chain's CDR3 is CASSPPGQGGTDTQYF. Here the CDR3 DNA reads TGTGCCAGCAGCCCTCCCGGGCAGGGTGGGACAGATACGCAGTATTTT.

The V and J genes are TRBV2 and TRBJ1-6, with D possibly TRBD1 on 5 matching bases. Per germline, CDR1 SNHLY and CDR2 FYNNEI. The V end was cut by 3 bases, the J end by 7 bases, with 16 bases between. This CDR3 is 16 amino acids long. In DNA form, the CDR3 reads TGTGCCAGCAGTGATGTACCGGGACTTCGGAATTCACCCCTCCACTTT. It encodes CASSDVPGLRNSPLHF.

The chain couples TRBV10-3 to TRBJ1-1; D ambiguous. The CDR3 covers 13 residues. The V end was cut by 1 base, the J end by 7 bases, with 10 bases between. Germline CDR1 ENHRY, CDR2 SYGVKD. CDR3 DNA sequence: TGTGCCATCAGTGAGTGGGAGGGCGGTGAAGCTTTCTTT. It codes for CAISEWEGGEAFF.

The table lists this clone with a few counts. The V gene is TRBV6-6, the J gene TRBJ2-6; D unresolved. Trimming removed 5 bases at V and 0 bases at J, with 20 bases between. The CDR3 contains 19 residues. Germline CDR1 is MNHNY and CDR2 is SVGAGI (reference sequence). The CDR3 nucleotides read TGTGCCAGCAGTCCCCTGGGTACAGTAATAAGCTCTGGGGCCAACGTCCTGACTTTC. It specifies CASSPLGTVISSGANVLTF.

The CDR3, as DNA: TGTGCCAGCAGCCAGCCGGGGTTCCAAGAGACCCAGTACTTC. Protein sequence: CASSQPGFQETQYF. The gene calls are TRBV28 and TRBJ2-5; D is perhaps TRBD2 (5 bases). The CDR3 has 14 amino acids. The ends were cut back, 6 bases at V and 1 base at J, with 12 bases in the middle. Germline V gene sequence: CDR1 MDHEN, CDR2 SYDVKM.

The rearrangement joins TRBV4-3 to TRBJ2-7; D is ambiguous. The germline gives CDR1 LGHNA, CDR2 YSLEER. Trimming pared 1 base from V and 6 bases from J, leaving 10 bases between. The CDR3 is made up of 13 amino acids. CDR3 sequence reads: CASSQAPGTEQYF. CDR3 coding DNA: TGCGCCAGCAGCCAAGCCCCGGGTACCGAGCAGTACTTC.